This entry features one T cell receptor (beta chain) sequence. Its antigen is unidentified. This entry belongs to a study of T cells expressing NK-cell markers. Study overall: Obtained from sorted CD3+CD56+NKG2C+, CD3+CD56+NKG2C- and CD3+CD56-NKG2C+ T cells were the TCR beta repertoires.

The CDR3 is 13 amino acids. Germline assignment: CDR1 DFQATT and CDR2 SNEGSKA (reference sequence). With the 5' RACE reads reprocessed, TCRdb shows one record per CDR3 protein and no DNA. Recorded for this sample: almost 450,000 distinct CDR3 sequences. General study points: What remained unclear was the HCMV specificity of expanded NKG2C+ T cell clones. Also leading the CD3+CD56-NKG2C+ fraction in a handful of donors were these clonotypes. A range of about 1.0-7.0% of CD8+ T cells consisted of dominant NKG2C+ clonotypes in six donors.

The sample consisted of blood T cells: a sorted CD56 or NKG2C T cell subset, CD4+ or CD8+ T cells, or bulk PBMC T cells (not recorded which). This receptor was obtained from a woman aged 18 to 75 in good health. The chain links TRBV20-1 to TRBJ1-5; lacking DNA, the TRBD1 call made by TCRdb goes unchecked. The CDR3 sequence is CSALTVDNQPQHF.